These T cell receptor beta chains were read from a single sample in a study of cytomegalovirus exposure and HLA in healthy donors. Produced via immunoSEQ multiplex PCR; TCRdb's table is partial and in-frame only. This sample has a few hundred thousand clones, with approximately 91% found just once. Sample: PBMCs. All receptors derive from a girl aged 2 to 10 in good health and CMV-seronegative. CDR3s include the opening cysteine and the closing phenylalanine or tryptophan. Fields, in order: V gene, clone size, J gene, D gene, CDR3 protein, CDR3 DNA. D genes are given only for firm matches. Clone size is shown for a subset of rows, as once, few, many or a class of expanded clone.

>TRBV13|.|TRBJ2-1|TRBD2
CASSLGILAGTAYNEQFF
TGTGCCAGCAGCTTAGGAATCCTAGCGGGGACCGCCTACAATGAGCAGTTCTTC
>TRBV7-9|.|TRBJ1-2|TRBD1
CASSVEGALGYTF
TGTGCCAGCAGCGTCGAGGGGGCTCTCGGCTACACCTTC
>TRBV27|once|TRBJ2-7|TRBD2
CASSHRTSGATGEQYF
TGTGCCAGCAGCCATCGGACTAGCGGGGCCACCGGCGAGCAGTACTTC
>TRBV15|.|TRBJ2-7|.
CATSSAGRTTYEQYF
TGTGCCACCAGCAGTGCGGGACGGACAACCTACGAGCAGTACTTC
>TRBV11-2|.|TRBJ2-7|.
CASSLGQVDYEQYF
TGTGCCAGCAGCTTAGGACAGGTGGATTACGAGCAGTACTTC
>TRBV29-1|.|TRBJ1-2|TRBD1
CSVADRGGYTF
TGCAGCGTTGCCGACAGGGGTGGCTACACCTTC
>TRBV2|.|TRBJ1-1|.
CANQFTISRAEAFF
TGTGCCAACCAGTTCACTATTAGCAGGGCTGAAGCTTTCTTT
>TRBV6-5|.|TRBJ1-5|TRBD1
CASSGQGWDNQPQHF
TGTGCCAGCAGCGGACAGGGTTGGGACAATCAGCCCCAGCATTTT
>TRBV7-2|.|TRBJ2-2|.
CASSLDSEGNTGELFF
TGTGCCAGCAGCTTAGACTCGGAGGGTAACACCGGGGAGCTGTTTTTT
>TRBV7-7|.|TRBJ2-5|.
CASSPRPSETQYF
TGTGCCAGCAGCCCTCGTCCCTCAGAGACCCAGTACTTC
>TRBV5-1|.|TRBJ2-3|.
CASSLSGTDTQYF
TGCGCCAGCAGCTTATCCGGCACAGATACGCAGTATTTT
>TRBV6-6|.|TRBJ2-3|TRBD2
CASSYGLAGGTQYF
TGTGCCAGCAGTTACGGACTAGCGGGAGGTACGCAGTATTTT
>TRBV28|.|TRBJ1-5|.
CASKGTQGSNQPQHF
TGTGCCAGCAAGGGCACTCAGGGAAGCAATCAGCCCCAGCATTTT
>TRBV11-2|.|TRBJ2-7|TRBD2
CASSLGGEWTSGHF
TGTGCCAGCAGCTTAGGGGGGGAGTGGACTAGCGGCCACTTC
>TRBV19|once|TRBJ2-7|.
CASSIEGEGSYEQYF
TGTGCCAGTAGTATAGAAGGGGAAGGCTCCTACGAGCAGTACTTC
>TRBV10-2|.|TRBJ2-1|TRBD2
CASSESIQRESGNEQFF
TGCGCCAGCAGTGAGTCTATTCAGCGGGAGTCCGGCAATGAGCAGTTCTTC
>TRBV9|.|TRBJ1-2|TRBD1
CASSEWTGAVNYGYTF
TGTGCCAGCAGCGAATGGACAGGGGCAGTTAATTATGGCTACACCTTC
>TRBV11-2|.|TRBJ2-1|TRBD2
CASSLGLAGGWNEQFF
TGTGCCAGCAGCTTAGGACTAGCGGGAGGGTGGAATGAGCAGTTCTTC
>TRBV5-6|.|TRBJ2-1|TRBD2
CASSLATAGEYNEQFF
TGTGCCAGCAGCTTGGCTACAGCGGGAGAATATAATGAGCAGTTCTTC
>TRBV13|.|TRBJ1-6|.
CASSFQGKLNSPLHF
TGTGCCAGCAGCTTTCAGGGGAAACTTAATTCACCCCTCCACTTT
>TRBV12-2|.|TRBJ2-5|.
CASRLAWWASGWETQYF
TGTGCAAGTCGCTTAGCGTGGTGGGCTAGCGGGTGGGAGACCCAGTACTTC
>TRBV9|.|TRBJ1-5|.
CASSVSEAQPQHF
TGTGCCAGCAGCGTATCTGAGGCTCAGCCCCAGCATTTT
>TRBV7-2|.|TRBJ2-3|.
CASTLRVNADTQYF
TGTGCCAGCACCCTGAGGGTAAATGCAGATACGCAGTATTTT
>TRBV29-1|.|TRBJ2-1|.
CSVEDLVAIEQFF
TGCAGCGTTGAAGATCTGGTAGCTATTGAGCAGTTCTTC
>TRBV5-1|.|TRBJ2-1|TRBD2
CASSLGAGGDNEQFF
TGCGCCAGCAGCTTGGGCGCGGGAGGGGACAATGAGCAGTTCTTC
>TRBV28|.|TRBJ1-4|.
CASSPGGKTEKLSF
TGTGCCAGCAGTCCCGGGGGGAAGACTGAAAAACTGTCTTTT
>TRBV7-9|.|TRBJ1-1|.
CSSSLRGSGQNTEAFF
TGTTCCAGCAGCTTAAGGGGGTCGGGACAGAACACTGAAGCTTTCTTT
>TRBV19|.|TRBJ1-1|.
CASSIQGLGQLYTEAFF
TGTGCCAGTAGTATACAGGGGTTGGGTCAGTTATACACTGAAGCTTTCTTT